Described below is a single T cell receptor beta chain sequence and its context. The sample belongs to a study of regulatory T cells in long-lasting Graves disease. V lost 5 bases, J lost 1 base, and 3 bases stayed unmatched. Germline loops: CDR1 SEHNR, CDR2 FQNEAQ (reference sequence). The CDR3 consists of 16 residues. Arm-PCR of CDR3 regions and iRepertoire HTBI primers were used to build TCR beta libraries. TCRdb re-derived calls from the multiplex PCR reads in MiXCR, one entry per CDR3 protein. The sample holds around 450,000 distinct CDR3 sequences; roughly 21% are singletons and the top ten take around 7%. Time point meaning: persistent/refractory GD, antithyroid drugs over 5 years with positive TRAb. Scientists built the TCR library using RNA that was extracted from PBMCs.

The sequence came from a female donor with Graves disease. This specimen was peripheral blood mononuclear cells (PBMCs), taken when the disease was refractory, from a patient treated with antithyroid drugs. The chain has TRBV7-9 and TRBJ2-7; 15 bases align to TRBD2. The CDR3 reads CASSRTSGRESYEQYF. Here the CDR3 DNA reads TGTGCCAGCAGCCGGACTAGCGGGAGGGAATCCTACGAGCAGTACTTC.